The sequence of this TCR beta chain was determined in a study of blood T cell repertoires in COVID-19. Produced via immunoSEQ multiplex PCR; TCRdb's table is partial and in-frame only. Of 250,000 to 300,000 clones in the sample, around 78% were seen once. V dropped 6 bases and J dropped 11 bases, with 15 bases sitting between them. The germline V gene has CDR1 LNHDA and CDR2 SQIVND (reference sequence). The CDR3 has 12 amino acids. V and J are TRBV19 and TRBJ2-3; tentatively, D is TRBD2 (5 bases). The sequencing input was peripheral blood. The TCR sequence derives from a man aged 60-69 years who had recovered from COVID-19. The CDR3 bases are TGTGCCAGTAGCCAATACGGGATGATGCAGTATTTT. This gives the protein CASSQYGMMQYF.